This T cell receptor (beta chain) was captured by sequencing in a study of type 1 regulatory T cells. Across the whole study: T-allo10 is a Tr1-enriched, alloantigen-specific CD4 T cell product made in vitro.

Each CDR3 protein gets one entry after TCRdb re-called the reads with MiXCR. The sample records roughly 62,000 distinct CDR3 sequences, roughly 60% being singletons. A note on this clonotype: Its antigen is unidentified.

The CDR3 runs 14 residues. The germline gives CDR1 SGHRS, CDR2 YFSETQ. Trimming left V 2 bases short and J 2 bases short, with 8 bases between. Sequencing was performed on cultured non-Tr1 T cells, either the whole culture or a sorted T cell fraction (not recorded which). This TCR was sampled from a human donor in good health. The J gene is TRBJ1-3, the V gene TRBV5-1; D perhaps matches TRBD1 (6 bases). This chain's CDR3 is CASSFSGAGNTIYF. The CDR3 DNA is TGCGCCAGCAGCTTTTCAGGGGCTGGAAACACCATATATTTT.